This T cell receptor (beta chain) derives from a study of blood T cells in healthy people across ages. There are a few counts of this clonotype. Its antigen is not known. A second 7 to 11 cycle PCR used barcoded and J-beta primers. One entry per CDR3 protein, called by TCRdb with MiXCR from the 5' RACE reads. The data contain hundreds of thousands of distinct CDR3 sequences, over 40% of them singletons. Germline V gene data show CDR1 as MNHNS and CDR2 as SASEGT. The CDR3 covers 14 residues. V shed 5 bases, J shed 6 bases, and the junction held 2 bases outside the gene matches. Study-wide findings and caveats: Age showed a roughly linear inverse relationship with TCR beta diversity per million T cells. Because sorting was not performed, PBMCs prevented conclusive naive versus antigen-experienced comparison. Percentage of naive T cells showed a strong correlation with TCR beta diversity.

This receptor was identified in a woman over 75 in good health. The rearrangement links TRBV6-1 to TRBJ1-4; TRBD1 aligns across 11 bases. Sequencing was done on a sample of blood. The chain's CDR3 is CASSRDRGDEKLFF. The CDR3 DNA reads TGTGCCAGCAGTCGGGACAGGGGGGATGAAAAACTGTTTTTT.